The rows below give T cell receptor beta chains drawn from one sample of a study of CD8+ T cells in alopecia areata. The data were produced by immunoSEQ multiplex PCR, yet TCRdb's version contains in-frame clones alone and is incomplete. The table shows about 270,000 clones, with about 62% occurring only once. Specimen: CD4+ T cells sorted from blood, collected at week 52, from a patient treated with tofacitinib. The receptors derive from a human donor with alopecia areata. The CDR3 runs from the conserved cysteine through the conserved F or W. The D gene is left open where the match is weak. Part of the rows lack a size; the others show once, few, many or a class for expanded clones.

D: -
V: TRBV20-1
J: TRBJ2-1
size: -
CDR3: CSAPNYNEQFF
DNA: TGCAGTGCTCCTAATTACAATGAGCAGTTCTTC

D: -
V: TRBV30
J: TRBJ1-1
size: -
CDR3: CAWTRGRIDTEAFF
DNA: TGTGCCTGGACCCGGGGAAGGATTGATACTGAAGCTTTCTTT

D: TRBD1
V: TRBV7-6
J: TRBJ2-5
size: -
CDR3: CASSFRQGIGETQYF
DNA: TGTGCCAGCAGCTTTCGACAGGGGATCGGAGAGACCCAGTACTTC

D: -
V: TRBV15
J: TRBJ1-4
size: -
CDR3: CATSSRAQEKLFF
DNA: TGTGCCACCAGCAGCCGAGCCCAAGAAAAACTGTTTTTT

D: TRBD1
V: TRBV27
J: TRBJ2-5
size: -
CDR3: CASSPRDRVAPETQYF
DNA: TGTGCCAGCAGCCCTAGGGACAGGGTCGCCCCCGAGACCCAGTACTTC

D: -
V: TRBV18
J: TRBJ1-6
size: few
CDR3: CASSPRVGNSPLHF
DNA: TGTGCCAGCTCACCGCGGGTGGGCAATTCACCCCTCCACTTT

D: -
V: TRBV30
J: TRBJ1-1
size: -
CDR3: CAWRDNSGTEAFF
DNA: TGTGCCTGGAGGGATAATAGTGGGACTGAAGCTTTCTTT

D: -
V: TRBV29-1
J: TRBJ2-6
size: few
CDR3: CSVIGSGANVLTF
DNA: TGCAGCGTTATAGGATCCGGGGCCAACGTCCTGACTTTC

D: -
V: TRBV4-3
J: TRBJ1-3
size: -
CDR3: CASSQVEVISGNTIYF
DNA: TGCGCCAGCAGCCAAGTGGAGGTGATCTCTGGAAACACCATATATTTT

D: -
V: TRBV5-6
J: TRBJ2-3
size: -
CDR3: CASSRYRGTSDTQYF
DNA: TGTGCCAGCAGCCGCTATCGGGGGACCTCAGATACGCAGTATTTT

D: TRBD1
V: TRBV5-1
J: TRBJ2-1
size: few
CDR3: CASSPGQALWGEQFF
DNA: TGCGCCAGCAGCCCGGGACAGGCCTTGTGGGGTGAGCAGTTCTTC

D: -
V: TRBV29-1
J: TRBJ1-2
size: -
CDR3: CSVRENYGYTF
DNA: TGCAGCGTTCGCGAGAACTATGGCTACACCTTC

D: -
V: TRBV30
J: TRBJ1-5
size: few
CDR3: CAWSRDTNQPQHF
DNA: TGTGCCTGGAGTAGAGACACCAATCAGCCCCAGCATTTT

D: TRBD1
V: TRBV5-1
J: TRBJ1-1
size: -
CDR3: CASSFAGQMNTEAFF
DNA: TGCGCCAGCAGCTTCGCGGGACAGATGAACACTGAAGCTTTCTTT

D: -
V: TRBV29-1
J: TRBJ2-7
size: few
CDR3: CSVEQGINEQYF
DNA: TGCAGCGTTGAACAGGGGATCAACGAGCAGTACTTC

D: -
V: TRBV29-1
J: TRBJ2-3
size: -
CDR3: CSVEGGRGTDTQYF
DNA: TGCAGCGTTGAGGGGGGCAGGGGTACAGATACGCAGTATTTT

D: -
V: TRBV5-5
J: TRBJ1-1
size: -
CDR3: CASSSRHGPRYTEAFF
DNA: TGTGCCAGCAGCTCGAGACACGGACCTCGATACACTGAAGCTTTCTTT

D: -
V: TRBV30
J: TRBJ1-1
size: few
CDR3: CAWSVLGFAGTEAFF
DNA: TGTGCCTGGAGTGTTCTTGGTTTCGCCGGCACTGAAGCTTTCTTT

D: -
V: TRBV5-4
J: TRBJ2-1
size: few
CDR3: CASSSGPSYNEQFF
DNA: TGTGCCAGCAGCTCCGGACCGTCATACAATGAGCAGTTCTTC

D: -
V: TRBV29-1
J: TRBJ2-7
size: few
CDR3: CSVVISYEQYF
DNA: TGCAGCGTTGTCATATCCTACGAGCAGTACTTC

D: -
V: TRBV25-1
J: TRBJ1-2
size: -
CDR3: CASSEKGLYGYTF
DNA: TGTGCCAGCAGTGAAAAGGGCCTCTATGGCTACACCTTC

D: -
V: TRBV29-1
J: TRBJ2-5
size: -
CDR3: CSVSRFPQETQYF
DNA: TGCAGCGTTTCAAGATTTCCCCAAGAGACCCAGTACTTC

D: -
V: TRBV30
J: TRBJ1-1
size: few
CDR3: CAWSVGVRGTNTEAFF
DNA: TGTGCCTGGAGTGTGGGAGTCAGGGGAACGAACACTGAAGCTTTCTTT

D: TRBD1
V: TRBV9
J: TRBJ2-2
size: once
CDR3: CASSLRDRGHTGELFF
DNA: TGTGCCAGCAGCCTCCGGGACAGGGGGCACACCGGGGAGCTGTTTTTT